Presented here are 18 T cell receptor beta chains from one specimen sequenced in a study of early T cells in non-severe SARS-CoV-2 infection (dated by TCRdb to the early 2020s). Library preparation employed 5' RACE. Sequencing was carried out with a NextSeq 500. TCRdb reran the public reads through fastp at Q25 and MiXCR, keeping productive beta chains. All rows with the same CDR3 protein become a single entry with the most common DNA and genes. In all, the sample holds about 98,000 distinct CDR3 sequences, and 9.5% to 12% of those were seen once. Together, the top ten hold around 5% of the sample. Sequenced input: whole blood. Receptor source: an adult who was a healthcare worker with PCR-confirmed SARS-CoV-2 infection or an uninfected control (not recorded which).

By frequency in the sample, this clonotype is medium-sized (0.01 to 0.1%). This chain joins TRBV28 and TRBJ1-1; TRBD1 is a possible D gene (6 bases). V shed 6 bases and J shed 1 base, with 15 bases lying between them. The CDR3 spans 15 residues. Germline V lookup: CDR1 MDHEN, CDR2 SYDVKM. For the CDR3, the DNA is TGTGCCAGCAGCTCACCGGGACACGAGAACACTGAAGCTTTCTTT. Its protein is CASSSPGHENTEAFF.

Ten or more counts support this clonotype. The chain uses TRBV12-3 or TRBV12-4 and TRBJ2-2, with D unresolved. V gave up 6 bases and J gave up 7 bases, with 12 bases separating them. This CDR3 comprises 13 residues. This CDR3 reads CASRGLGFGELFF. The CDR3 DNA reads as TGTGCCAGCAGAGGTTTGGGGTTCGGGGAGCTGTTTTTT.

V usage is TRBV11-2 and J usage is TRBJ1-1; D ambiguous. Germline CDR1 reads SGHAT; CDR2 reads FQNNGV. Trimming left V 6 bases short and J 1 base short, with 15 bases between. The CDR3 loop spans 15 amino acids. The CDR3, as DNA: TGTGCCAGCAGATACTCACACTCTCCGAACACTGAAGCTTTCTTT. This sequence encodes CASRYSHSPNTEAFF.

This clonotype was counted many times. The chain is built from TRBV7-7 and TRBJ1-3, with D unresolved. Between the trimmed V and J ends, which lost 3 bases and 0 bases, there was a span of 6 bases. This CDR3 is built from 14 residues. The germline gives CDR1 SSHAT, CDR2 FNYEAQ (reference sequence). CDR3: CASSLGSSGNTIYF. The CDR3 DNA reads TGTGCCAGCAGCTTGGGGAGCTCTGGAAACACCATATATTTT.

The chain combines TRBV27 with TRBJ1-5; maybe TRBD1 (5 bases). The CDR3 is 14 amino acids. CDR1 MNHEY and CDR2 SMNVEV come from the germline V gene (reference sequence). V was shortened by 3 bases and J by 4 bases, with 10 bases between the two germline ends. DNA for the CDR3: TGTGCCAGCAGTTTGACAGCAGTAAATCAGCCCCAGCATTTT. Translated, it gives CASSLTAVNQPQHF.

This clonotype was counted many times. V is TRBV20-1 and J is TRBJ2-1; possibly TRBD2 for D (5 bases). Germline CDR1 DFQATT, CDR2 SNEGSKA (reference sequence). This CDR3 has 12 amino acids. V dropped 3 bases and J dropped 4 bases, with 7 bases sitting between them. The CDR3 nucleotides are TGCAGTGCTAGCGGGAATTACAATGAGCAGTTCTTC. Translated: CSASGNYNEQFF.

Only a few counts were recorded for this clonotype. This chain uses TRBV6-2 or TRBV6-3 with TRBJ2-7, with D maybe TRBD2 (6 bases). The length of the CDR3 is 12 residues. V was trimmed by 2 bases and J by 5 bases, leaving 7 bases between them. Germline loops: CDR1 MNHEY, CDR2 SVGEGT. The CDR3 spells CASSYPGDEQYF. The CDR3 coding sequence is TGTGCCAGCAGTTACCCGGGGGACGAGCAGTACTTC.

This clonotype occurred many times. The genes are TRBV5-4 and TRBJ1-2; D not resolved. The CDR3 has 16 amino acids. The V gene's germline CDR1 is SGHNT and CDR2 YYREEE (reference sequence). Deletions cut 2 bases from V and 0 bases from J, with 14 bases between. The CDR3 protein is CASSFGTAGANYGYTF. The CDR3 DNA sequence: TGTGCCAGCAGCTTCGGTACGGCGGGAGCTAACTATGGCTACACCTTC. Together with reference TRBV5-4 and TRBJ1-2, the CDR3 gives the full variable domain: ETGVTQSPTHLIKTRGQQVTLRCSSQSGHNTVSWYQQALGQGPQFIFQYYREEENGRGNFPPRFSGLQFPNYSSELNVNALELDDSALYLCASSFGTAGANYGYTFGSGTRLTVV.

This clonotype was seen at least ten times. V is TRBV21-1 and J is TRBJ1-1. TRBV21-1 is tagged as a pseudogene. This CDR3 contains 15 residues. The CDR3 is CASSTTLPRMTEAFF. The CDR3, as DNA: TGTGCCAGCAGCACAACCCTCCCCCGAATGACTGAAGCTTTCTTT.

This clonotype was seen at least ten times. V and J are TRBV24-1 and TRBJ2-1; TRBD1 or TRBD2 may be the D gene (6 bases each). Germline V gene lookup returns CDR1 KGHDR and CDR2 SFDVKD. Trimming took 4 bases from V and 3 from J, leaving 15 bases between them. The CDR3 consists of 16 residues. CDR3 DNA: TGTGCCACCAGTGACACCCCCGGGGGCGGCTACAATGAGCAGTTCTTC. It translates to CATSDTPGGGYNEQFF.

This clonotype came up many times. This chain links TRBV18 with TRBJ1-1, with a possible D match to TRBD1 (6 bases). Trimming removed 2 bases from V and 4 bases from J, with 8 bases in between. Germline assignment: CDR1 KGHSH and CDR2 LQKENI. The CDR3 contains 13 residues. CDR3 region: CASSPGQPTEAFF. The CDR3 coding sequence is TGTGCCAGCTCACCAGGACAGCCCACTGAAGCTTTCTTT.

The gene calls are TRBV13 and TRBJ1-5; TRBD1 matches at 7 bases. Germline CDR1 is PRHDT and CDR2 is FYEKMQ (reference sequence). The trim removed 5 bases at V and 0 bases at J, leaving 7 bases unmatched. The length of the CDR3 is 16 residues. The CDR3 DNA reads TGTGCCAGCAGCCAATACAGGGGCGGTAGCAATCAGCCCCAGCATTTT. Translated: CASSQYRGGSNQPQHF.

This clonotype was picked up one time. The rearrangement uses TRBV6-5 and TRBJ1-6, with D unresolved. Germline CDR1 is MNHEY and CDR2 is SVGAGI. Trimming removed 0 bases from V and 9 bases from J, with 6 bases in between. This CDR3 spans 13 amino acids. CDR3 in DNA: TGTGCCAGCAGTTACTCTCCAGGTTCACCCCTCCACTTT. Translation gives CASSYSPGSPLHF.

The sample holds many counts of this clonotype. The chain recombines TRBV20-1 with TRBJ2-1; 13 bases line up with TRBD2. The CDR3 runs 12 residues. From germline, CDR1 is DFQATT and CDR2 SNEGSKA (reference sequence). The CDR3 loop is CSRLTSGRFEFF. As DNA, the CDR3 is TGCAGCAGACTGACTAGCGGGAGGTTTGAGTTCTTC.

This clonotype was seen ten or more times. The V call is TRBV7-8, the J call TRBJ2-3, with D hard to call. Germline V gives CDR1 SGHVS, CDR2 FQNEAQ. The germline V and J ends were trimmed by 3 bases and 3 bases, with 10 bases remaining between them. The CDR3 runs to 14 residues. The CDR3 sequence: CASSFFGRTDTQYF. The CDR3 DNA sequence: TGTGCCAGCAGCTTTTTTGGCAGAACAGATACGCAGTATTTT.

The chain has TRBV7-9 and TRBJ2-7, with D possibly TRBD1 on 6 matching bases. The V end lost 4 bases, the J end lost 3 bases, and 13 bases lay between the germline ends. This CDR3 spans 14 amino acids. Germline lookup yields CDR1 SEHNR and CDR2 FQNEAQ (reference sequence). The CDR3: CASSSDRGNYEQYF. The CDR3 DNA reads TGTGCCAGCAGCTCGGATAGGGGGAACTACGAGCAGTACTTC.

As for this clonotype: This may arise from a read error, as a much more abundant clone is one base away. The gene calls are TRBV3-1 and TRBJ2-3, with no clear D. Germline V lookup: CDR1 LGHDT, CDR2 YNNKEL (reference sequence). This CDR3 spans 15 amino acids. CDR3 amino acids: CVSSRDGVRTDTQYF. CDR3 coding DNA: TGTGTCAGCAGCCGAGATGGAGTCCGCACAGATACGCAGTATTTT.

This rearrangement joins TRBV4-1 to TRBJ2-5, with D perhaps matching TRBD1 (6 bases). CDR1 MGHRA and CDR2 YSYEKL come from the germline V gene. Deletions cut 4 bases from V and 7 bases from J, with 13 bases between. CDR3 length: 13 residues. The CDR3 here is CASSLDRPGTQYF. DNA of the CDR3: TGCGCCAGCAGCCTAGACAGGCCGGGGACCCAGTACTTC.